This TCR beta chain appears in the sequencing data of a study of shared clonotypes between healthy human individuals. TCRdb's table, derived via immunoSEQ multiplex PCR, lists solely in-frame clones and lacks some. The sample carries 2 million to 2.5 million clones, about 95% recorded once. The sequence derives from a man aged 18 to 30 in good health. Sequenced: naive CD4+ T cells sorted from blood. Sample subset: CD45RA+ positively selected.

The CDR3 spells CASTWAPGRTIYF. The DNA of the CDR3 is TGTGCCAGCACTTGGGCCCCCGGACGGACCATATATTTT. The V gene is TRBV7-9, the J gene TRBJ1-3; D unclear. The CDR3 totals 13 residues. V was cut by 7 bases and J by 10 bases, with 17 bases left in between. In germline, CDR1 is SEHNR, CDR2 FQNEAQ (reference sequence).